The 21 T cell receptor beta chains below come from one sample, sequenced in a study of cytomegalovirus exposure and HLA in healthy donors. It was with 60 Vbeta and 13 Jbeta primers that the PCR ran. The table came from immunoSEQ multiplex PCR; TCRdb's copy has only in-frame clones and leaves some out. The sample has about 52,000 clones, 65% to 85% seen once. The sequenced sample was PBMCs. These receptors all stem from a man aged 18 to 29 in good health and CMV-seronegative.

The chain employs TRBV29-1 and TRBJ2-3; 10 bases fit TRBD2. V shed 6 bases, J shed 3 bases, and the junction held 3 bases outside the gene matches. Germline CDR1 reads SQVTM; CDR2 reads ANQGSEA. The CDR3 length is 13 residues. DNA for the CDR3: TGCAGCGTCGAACTAGCGGGAACAGATACGCAGTATTTT. Its translation is CSVELAGTDTQYF.

The chain recombines TRBV7-2 with TRBJ2-1; TRBD2 might be the D (5 bases). Trimming left V 4 bases short and J 4 bases short, with 14 bases between. This CDR3 has 15 residues. Germline V CDR1 and CDR2: SGHTA, FQGNSA. CDR3 sequence (DNA): TGTGCCAGCAGCTCGTCCTTTACTAGATACAATGAGCAGTTCTTC. Translated: CASSSSFTRYNEQFF.

The DNA of the CDR3 is TGTGCCAGCAGCTTTAGCAGGGCCGGCACTGAAGCTTTCTTT. It yields the protein CASSFSRAGTEAFF. The chain uses TRBV5-8 and TRBJ1-1; D might be TRBD1 (5 bases). The ends were cut back, 2 bases at V and 4 bases at J, with 12 bases in the middle. Per the germline V gene, CDR1 is SGHTS and CDR2 is YDEGEE. There are 14 residues in the CDR3.

V gene TRBV5-1 combines with J gene TRBJ1-2; TRBD1 matches 8 bases. CDR3 length equals 13 residues. Germline-derived CDR1 and CDR2 are SGHRS and YFSETQ. V trimming: 4 bases; J trimming: 4 bases; junction bases outside the gene matches: 3. CDR3 sequence reads: CASSIGQGYGYTF. In nucleotides, the CDR3 is TGCGCCAGCAGCATCGGACAGGGCTATGGCTACACCTTC.

The DNA of the CDR3 is TGTGCCACCAGCAGCCCGGGGAACACCGGGGAGCTGTTTTTT. Its protein product is CATSSPGNTGELFF. This chain links TRBV15 with TRBJ2-2; no clear D gene. V was shortened by 3 bases and J by 1 base, with 6 bases between the two germline ends. CDR1 is LNHNV and CDR2 is YYDKDF in the germline V gene (reference sequence). CDR3 length: 14 residues.

The chain has TRBV5-1 and TRBJ1-1; D possibly corresponds to TRBD1 (5 bases). Germline lookup yields CDR1 SGHRS and CDR2 YFSETQ. V lost 3 bases to trimming and J lost 1 base, with 13 bases between them. CDR3 length equals 15 residues. CDR3 nucleotides: TGCGCCAGCAGCTACTACGACAGTAAGAACACTGAAGCTTTCTTT. Translating gives CASSYYDSKNTEAFF. The entire variable domain, with the rest obtained from reference TRBV5-1 and TRBJ1-1, is as follows: KAGVTQTPRYLIKTRGQQVTLSCSPISGHRSVSWYQQTPGQGLQFLFEYFSETQRNKGNFPGRFSGRQFSNSRSEMNVSTLELGDSALYLCASSYYDSKNTEAFFGQGTRLTVV.

The V call is TRBV7-2, the J call TRBJ2-5; maybe TRBD1 (8 bases). The CDR3 has 16 residues. Deletions cut 5 bases from V and 2 bases from J, with 18 bases between. Germline CDR1 reads SGHTA; CDR2 reads FQGNSA. The CDR3 nucleotides are TGTGCCAGCAGCCTCCTTCACAGGGGGGGGCAAGAGACCCAGTACTTC. Translating it yields CASSLLHRGGQETQYF. The full variable domain, its missing parts supplied by reference TRBV7-2 and TRBJ2-5, is GAGVSQSPSNKVTEKGKDVELRCDPISGHTALYWYRQSLGQGLEFLIYFQGNSAPDKSGLPSDRFSAERTGGSVSTLTIQRTQQEDSAVYLCASSLLHRGGQETQYFGPGTRLLVL.

The chain has TRBV7-8 and TRBJ2-3; 10 bases map to TRBD2. The V segment lost 0 bases and the J segment 0 bases; nucleotides outside the gene matches: 6. The length of the CDR3 is 18 residues. Germline V gene lookup returns CDR1 SGHVS and CDR2 FQNEAQ. The CDR3: CASSLAVSGRWSTDTQYF. For the CDR3, the DNA is TGTGCCAGCAGCTTAGCGGTTAGCGGGAGGTGGAGCACAGATACGCAGTATTTT.

This clone occurred a few times. The CDR3 DNA reads TGTGCCAGCAGTCCCGGACAGGGAAAGTCCTACGAGCAGTACTTC. Protein sequence: CASSPGQGKSYEQYF. The J gene is TRBJ2-7, the V gene TRBV27; TRBD1 matches 8 bases. CDR3 length: 15 residues. J was trimmed by 1 base and V by 5 bases; bases with no gene match: 7. The germline V gene encodes CDR1 MNHEY and CDR2 SMNVEV (reference sequence).

This clone was detected only once. The rearrangement links TRBV29-1 to TRBJ2-3; TRBD2 matches 9 bases. The V gene end was trimmed by 6 bases and the J gene end by 0 bases; junction bases not matched to a gene: 13. This CDR3 is 17 amino acids long. Germline-derived CDR1 and CDR2 are SQVTM and ANQGSEA. The CDR3 DNA follows: TGCAGCGTGAGGGAAGCGGGAGGAACAATTAGCACAGATACGCAGTATTTT. As protein: CSVREAGGTISTDTQYF.

The rearrangement links TRBV5-4 to TRBJ2-1, with 12 bases that match TRBD2. The CDR3 has 15 residues. J was trimmed by 3 bases and V by 4 bases; bases with no gene match: 2. The germline V gene has CDR1 SGHNT and CDR2 YYREEE (reference sequence). CDR3 bases: TGTGCCAGCAGCCTGGGACTAGCGGGCTACAATGAGCAGTTCTTC. This sequence encodes CASSLGLAGYNEQFF. The variable domain in full, with the rest retrieved from reference TRBV5-4 and TRBJ2-1, is ETGVTQSPTHLIKTRGQQVTLRCSSQSGHNTVSWYQQALGQGPQFIFQYYREEENGRGNFPPRFSGLQFPNYSSELNVNALELDDSALYLCASSLGLAGYNEQFFGPGTRLTVL.

The CDR3 DNA sequence: TGTGCCTACGGAGGGAACACTGAAGCTTTCTTT. Translated, it gives CAYGGNTEAFF. The chain links TRBV30 to TRBJ1-1; D is uncertain. Germline V CDR1 and CDR2: GTSNPN, SVGIG (reference sequence). V was shortened by 7 bases and J by 1 base, with 7 bases between the two germline ends. The CDR3 loop spans 11 amino acids.

In this sample, this clone turned up once. The V and J genes are TRBV28 and TRBJ2-7; D is ambiguous. Germline lookup yields CDR1 MDHEN and CDR2 SYDVKM. V dropped 1 base and J dropped 2 bases, with 6 bases sitting between them. The CDR3 spans 13 residues. CDR3 in DNA: TGTGCCAGCAGTTTATCGTCCCCCTACGAGCAGTACTTC. This sequence encodes CASSLSSPYEQYF.

The rearrangement joins TRBV10-3 to TRBJ1-6; 10 bases are a match to TRBD1. V shed 6 bases, J shed 5 bases, and the junction held 7 bases outside the gene matches. The CDR3 is made up of 16 amino acids. The germline V gene has CDR1 ENHRY and CDR2 SYGVKD. The DNA of the CDR3 is TGTGCCATCAGACAAACTGGACAGGGGGATAATTCACCCCTCCACTTT. This sequence encodes CAIRQTGQGDNSPLHF.

The V and J genes are TRBV30 and TRBJ1-1; no clear D gene. CDR3 length equals 14 residues. Trimming cost V 3 bases and J 0 bases, with 11 bases left between them. The germline V gene encodes CDR1 GTSNPN and CDR2 SVGIG (reference sequence). CDR3 nucleotides: TGTGCCTGGAGAAAACAAACCATGAACACTGAAGCTTTCTTT. This gives the protein CAWRKQTMNTEAFF.

V is TRBV7-9 and J is TRBJ1-5, with 9 bases fitting TRBD1. Germline CDR1 is SEHNR and CDR2 is FQNEAQ (reference sequence). The CDR3 is made up of 17 amino acids. After removal of 1 base from V and 0 bases from J, the junction contained 4 bases not matched to a gene. The CDR3 DNA is TGTGCCAGCAGCTTAGGGACAGGGGTCGATAGCAATCAGCCCCAGCATTTT. Translated, it gives CASSLGTGVDSNQPQHF.

The V gene is TRBV7-3, the J gene TRBJ2-7; possible D gene TRBD2, 6 bases. The V gene lost 5 bases and the J gene lost 5 bases, with 16 bases spanning the gap. The CDR3 is made up of 14 amino acids. The germline V gene encodes CDR1 SGHTA and CDR2 FQGTGA. CDR3 loop: CASSLSGYGDEQYF. CDR3 DNA sequence: TGTGCCAGCAGCCTAAGCGGGTACGGAGACGAGCAGTACTTC.

J is TRBJ1-1 and V is TRBV4-2; 8 positions match TRBD1. The CDR3 contains 16 residues. Germline trimming cut 3 bases from V and 2 bases from J; bases unmatched to any gene: 8. CDR1 and CDR2 from the germline V gene are LGHNA and YNFKEQ. For the CDR3, the DNA is TGTGCCAGCAGCCAGGCGGCGGGACAGGTAAACACTGAAGCTTTCTTT. Protein: CASSQAAGQVNTEAFF.

V usage is TRBV29-1 and J usage is TRBJ2-1; 8 bases agree with TRBD2. V was pared by 4 bases and J by 8 bases, with 13 bases of the junction left unmatched. Germline assignment: CDR1 SQVTM and CDR2 ANQGSEA. The CDR3 has 15 residues. CDR3: CSVGAGGKVVDEQFF. The CDR3 DNA sequence: TGCAGCGTTGGGGCGGGGGGAAAGGTAGTCGATGAGCAGTTCTTC.

This clone has just one count. This chain joins TRBV10-3 and TRBJ2-7, with 12 bases aligning to TRBD1. The germline CDR1 and CDR2 sequences are ENHRY and SYGVKD. The CDR3 has 15 amino acids. J was trimmed by 6 bases and V by 0 bases; bases with no gene match: 3. CDR3 DNA sequence: TGTGCCATCAGTGAGTCCGGGACAGGGGGCGGCGAGCAGTACTTC. It translates to CAISESGTGGGEQYF.

The chain uses TRBV30 and TRBJ2-7; the match to TRBD1 covers 8 bases. CDR3 length: 16 residues. CDR1 is GTSNPN, CDR2 SVGIG, per germline (reference sequence). Trimming at V came to 1 base and at J to 6 bases, leaving 14 bases not matched to a gene. The CDR3: CAWSAPIRDRKSEQYF. The CDR3, as DNA: TGTGCCTGGAGTGCACCAATCCGGGACAGGAAGTCCGAGCAGTACTTC.